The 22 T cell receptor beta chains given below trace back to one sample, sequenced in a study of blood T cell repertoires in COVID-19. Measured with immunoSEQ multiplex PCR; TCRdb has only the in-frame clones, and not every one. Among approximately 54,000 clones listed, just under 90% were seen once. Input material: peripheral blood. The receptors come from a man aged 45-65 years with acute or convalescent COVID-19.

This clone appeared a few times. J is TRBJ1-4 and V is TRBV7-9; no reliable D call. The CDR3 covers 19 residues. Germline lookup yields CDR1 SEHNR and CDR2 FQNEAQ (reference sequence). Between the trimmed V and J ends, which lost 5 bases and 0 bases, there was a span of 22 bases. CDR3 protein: CASSPPDLTGGPTNEKLFF. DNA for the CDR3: TGTGCCAGCAGCCCTCCCGACTTGACGGGAGGTCCAACTAATGAAAAACTGTTTTTT.

In DNA form, the CDR3 reads TGTGCCAGCAGCCAAGTCAACCAGGCCTACGAGCAGTACTTC. Protein sequence: CASSQVNQAYEQYF. The rearrangement links TRBV3-1 (or the pseudogene TRBV3-2) to TRBJ2-7; D call uncertain. Germline CDR1 and CDR2: LGHDT and YNNKEL (reference sequence). The CDR3 runs 14 residues. The V end lost 1 base, the J end lost 2 bases, and 9 bases lay between the germline ends.

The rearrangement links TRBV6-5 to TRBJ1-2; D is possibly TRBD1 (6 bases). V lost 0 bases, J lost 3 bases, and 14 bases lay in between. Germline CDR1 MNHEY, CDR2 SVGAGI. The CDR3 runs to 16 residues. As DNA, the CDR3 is TGTGCCAGCAGTTACTCGAGAGCCGGGACATACTATGGCTACACCTTC. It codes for CASSYSRAGTYYGYTF.

CDR3 bases: TGCAGTGCGGGGCCCTCCCAGCAGTACTTC. The encoded protein is CSAGPSQQYF. The chain carries TRBV20-1 and TRBJ2-7; a possible D gene is TRBD1 (5 bases). This CDR3 region has 10 residues. Per the germline V gene, CDR1 is DFQATT and CDR2 is SNEGSKA (reference sequence). The V end was cut by 6 bases, the J end by 8 bases, with 11 bases between.

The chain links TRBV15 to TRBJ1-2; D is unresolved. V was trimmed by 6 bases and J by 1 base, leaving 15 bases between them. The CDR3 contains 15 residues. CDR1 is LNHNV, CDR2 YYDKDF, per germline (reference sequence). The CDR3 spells CATRAELGGNYGYTF. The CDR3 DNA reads TGTGCCACCAGAGCGGAATTAGGCGGTAACTATGGCTACACCTTC.

As DNA, the CDR3 is TGCGCCAGCAGCTTGGGGGCGACGAACACTGAAGCTTTCTTT. This sequence encodes CASSLGATNTEAFF. The rearrangement joins TRBV5-1 to TRBJ1-1; D is unclear. Trimming removed 0 bases from V and 1 base from J, with 7 bases in between. The CDR3 runs 14 residues. The germline V gene encodes CDR1 SGHRS and CDR2 YFSETQ.

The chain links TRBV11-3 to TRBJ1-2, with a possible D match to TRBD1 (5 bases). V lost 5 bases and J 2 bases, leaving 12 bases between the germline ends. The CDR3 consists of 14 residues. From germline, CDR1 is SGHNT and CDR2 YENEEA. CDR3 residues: CASSPEAGNYGYTF. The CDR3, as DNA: TGTGCCAGCAGCCCAGAGGCAGGGAACTATGGCTACACCTTC. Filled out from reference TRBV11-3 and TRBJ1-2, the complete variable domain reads EAGVVQSPRYKIIEKKQPVAFWCNPISGHNTLYWYLQNLGQGPELLIRYENEEAVDDSQLPKDRFSAERLKGVDSTLKIQPAELGDSAVYLCASSPEAGNYGYTFGSGTRLTVV.

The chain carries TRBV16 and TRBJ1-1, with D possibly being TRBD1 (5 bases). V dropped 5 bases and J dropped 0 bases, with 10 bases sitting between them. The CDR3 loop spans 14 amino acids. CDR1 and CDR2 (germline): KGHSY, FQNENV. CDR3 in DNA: TGTGCCAGCAGCACCGACAGAGTGAACACTGAAGCTTTCTTT. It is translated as CASSTDRVNTEAFF.

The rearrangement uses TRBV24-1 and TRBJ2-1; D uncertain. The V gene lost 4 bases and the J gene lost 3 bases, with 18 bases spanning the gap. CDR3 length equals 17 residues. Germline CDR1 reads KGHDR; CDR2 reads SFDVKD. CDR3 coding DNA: TGTGCCACCAGTGACCACCCTGGATTGGGCCTCTACAATGAGCAGTTCTTC. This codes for CATSDHPGLGLYNEQFF.

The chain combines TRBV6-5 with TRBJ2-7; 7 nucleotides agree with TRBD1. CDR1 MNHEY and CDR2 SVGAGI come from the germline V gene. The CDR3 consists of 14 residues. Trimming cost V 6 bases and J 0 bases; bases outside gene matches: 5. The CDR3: CASRLNRGSYEQYF. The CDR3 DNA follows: TGTGCCAGCAGGCTAAACAGGGGCTCCTACGAGCAGTACTTC.

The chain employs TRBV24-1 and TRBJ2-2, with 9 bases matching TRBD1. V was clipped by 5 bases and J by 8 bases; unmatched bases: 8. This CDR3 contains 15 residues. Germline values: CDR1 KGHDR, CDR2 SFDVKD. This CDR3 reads CATSAPGQGSGELFF. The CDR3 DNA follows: TGTGCCACCAGTGCTCCGGGACAGGGTTCGGGGGAGCTGTTTTTT.

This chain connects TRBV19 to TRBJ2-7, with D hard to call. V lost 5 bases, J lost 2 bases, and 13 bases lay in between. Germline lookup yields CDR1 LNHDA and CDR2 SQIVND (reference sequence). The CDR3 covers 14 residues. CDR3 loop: CASSLQAGTYEQYF. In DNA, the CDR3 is TGTGCCAGTAGTCTGCAGGCCGGCACCTACGAGCAGTACTTC.

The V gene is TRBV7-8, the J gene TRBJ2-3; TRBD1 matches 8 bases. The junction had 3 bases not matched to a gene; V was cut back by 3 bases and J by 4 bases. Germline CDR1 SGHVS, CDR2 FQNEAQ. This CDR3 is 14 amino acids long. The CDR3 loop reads CASSLTGAADTQYF. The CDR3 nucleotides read TGTGCCAGCAGCTTGACAGGGGCGGCAGATACGCAGTATTTT.

In DNA form, the CDR3 reads TGTGCCAGCTCACCCCGGGGTAGCGGGAGCACAGATACGCAGTATTTT. Translated: CASSPRGSGSTDTQYF. J is TRBJ2-3 and V is TRBV18, with 7 bases lining up with TRBD2. The CDR3 length is 16 residues. The junction had 6 bases not matched to a gene; V was cut back by 3 bases and J by 0 bases. CDR1 is KGHSH and CDR2 is LQKENI in the germline V gene.

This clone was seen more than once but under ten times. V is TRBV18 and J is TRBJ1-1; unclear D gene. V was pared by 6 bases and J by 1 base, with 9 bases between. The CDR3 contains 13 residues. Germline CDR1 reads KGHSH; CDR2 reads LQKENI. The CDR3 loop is CASSLTQNTEAFF. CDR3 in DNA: TGTGCCAGCTCCCTAACTCAGAACACTGAAGCTTTCTTT.

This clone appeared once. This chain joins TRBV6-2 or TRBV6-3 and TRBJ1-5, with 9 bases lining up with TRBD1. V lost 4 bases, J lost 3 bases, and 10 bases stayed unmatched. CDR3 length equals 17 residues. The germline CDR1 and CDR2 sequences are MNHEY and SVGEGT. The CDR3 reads CASSFLTTGGYNQPQHF. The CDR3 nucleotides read TGTGCCAGCAGTTTCCTTACGACAGGGGGGTACAATCAGCCCCAGCATTTT.

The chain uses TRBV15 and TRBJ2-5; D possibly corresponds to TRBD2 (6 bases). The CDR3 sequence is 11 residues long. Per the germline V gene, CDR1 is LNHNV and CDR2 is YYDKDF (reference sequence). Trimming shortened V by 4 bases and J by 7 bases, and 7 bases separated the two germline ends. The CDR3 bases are TGTGCCACCAGCAAGGAGGGGACCCAGTACTTC. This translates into CATSKEGTQYF.

In nucleotides, the CDR3 is TGTGCCATCAGTGGCGTCGAGGACAGGGGGAGGTACGAGCAGTACTTC. Its translation is CAISGVEDRGRYEQYF. This chain connects TRBV10-3 to TRBJ2-7; TRBD1 matches at 10 bases. The CDR3 contains 16 residues. The V segment lost 4 bases and the J segment 4 bases; nucleotides outside the gene matches: 10. Germline CDR1 reads ENHRY; CDR2 reads SYGVKD.

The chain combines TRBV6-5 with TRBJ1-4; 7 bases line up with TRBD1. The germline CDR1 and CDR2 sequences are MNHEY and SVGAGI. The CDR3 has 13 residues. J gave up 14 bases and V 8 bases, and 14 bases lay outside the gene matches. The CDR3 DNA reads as TGTGCCAGCCGAGACAGGGCCACGTCCGGCCTGTTTTTT. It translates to CASRDRATSGLFF.

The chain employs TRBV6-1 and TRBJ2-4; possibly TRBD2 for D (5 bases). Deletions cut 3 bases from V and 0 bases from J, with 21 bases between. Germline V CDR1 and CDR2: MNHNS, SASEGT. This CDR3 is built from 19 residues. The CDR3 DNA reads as TGTGCCAGCAGTGAGGCGAGGTTAGGAGGTAAACTAGCCAAAAACATTCAGTACTTC. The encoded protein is CASSEARLGGKLAKNIQYF.

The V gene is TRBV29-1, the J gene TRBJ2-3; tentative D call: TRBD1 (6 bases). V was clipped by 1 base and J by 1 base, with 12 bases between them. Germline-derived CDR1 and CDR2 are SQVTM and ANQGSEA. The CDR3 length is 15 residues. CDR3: CSVEGGRVGTDTQYF. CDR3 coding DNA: TGCAGCGTTGAAGGGGGGCGGGTCGGCACAGATACGCAGTATTTT.

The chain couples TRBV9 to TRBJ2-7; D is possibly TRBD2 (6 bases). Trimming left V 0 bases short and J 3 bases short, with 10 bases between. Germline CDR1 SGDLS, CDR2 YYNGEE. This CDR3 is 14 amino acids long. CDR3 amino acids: CASSVGQGGYEQYF. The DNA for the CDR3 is TGTGCCAGCAGCGTAGGGCAGGGAGGCTACGAGCAGTACTTC.